The T cell receptor (beta chain) under discussion was sequenced for a study of T-cell reconstitution after alpha-beta-depleted transplantation in children. Study-wide results and caveats: Several patients had high TCRbeta diversity at day 60; it came from surviving recipient T cells and thymic progenitors. Several hundred rapidly expanded clones from non-depleted graft cells reportedly supplied alpha-beta T cells about two months post-transplant. One year post-transplant, T-cell counts and diversity were largely derived from T cells produced anew.

It was with unique molecular identifiers that the TCRbeta library was prepared. TCRdb ran MiXCR on the PCR reads and lists one entry per CDR3 protein. The sample comprises approximately 500,000 distinct CDR3 sequences, approximately 10% of which are singletons, and just over 2% rests with the top ten. In its sample, this clonotype was seen once. Its antigen remains unidentified. The junction differs from germline at one of its ends, possibly a read error. The CDR3 is made up of 15 amino acids. Germline CDR1 reads LGHNA; CDR2 reads YSLEER. The sequence came from a child aged 2 to 10 with inherited bone marrow failure, due to receive a stem cell transplant. The source material was PBMCs, sampled before TCRalphabeta/CD19-depleted stem cell transplant. V gene TRBV4-3 combines with J gene TRBJ2-7; 8 bases line up with TRBD1. The CDR3 here is CASSQVHRGSYQQYF. The CDR3 nucleotides read TGCGCCAGCAGCCAAGTTCACAGGGGGTCCTACCAGCAGTACTTC.